A single sample is the source of the 2 T cell receptor beta chains below, sequenced in a study of blood T cell repertoires in COVID-19 (dated by TCRdb to 2020 to 2022). Preparation of the library involved the immunoSEQ multiplex PCR assay. Held by TCRdb, this immuneACCESS table contains in-frame sequences only and omits some clones. Under half of the omission traces to an unresolved V gene where checked; the cause of the rest is unknown. The sample data list fewer than 60,000 clones, and about 84% of these were observed just once. Together, the top ten hold roughly 25% of the sample. The sample comprised peripheral blood. Source of these receptors: an elderly woman with acute or convalescent COVID-19.

The rearrangement links TRBV10-3 to TRBJ1-1; D gene ambiguous. V dropped 4 bases and J dropped 11 bases, with 14 bases sitting between them. The CDR3 consists of 12 residues. The germline gives CDR1 ENHRY, CDR2 SYGVKD. CDR3: CAISAGAFDAFF. In nucleotides, the CDR3 is TGTGCCATCAGTGCGGGAGCTTTTGATGCTTTCTTT.

The rearrangement links TRBV6-1 to TRBJ2-4; 8 bases match TRBD1. CDR3 length equals 13 residues. The germline V gene encodes CDR1 MNHNS and CDR2 SASEGT. Losses at the gene ends were 2 bases for V and 7 bases for J; bases not matched to a gene: 1. In DNA, the CDR3 is TGTGCCAGCAGTGAACAGGGGGCGAACATTCAGTACTTC. Protein sequence: CASSEQGANIQYF.